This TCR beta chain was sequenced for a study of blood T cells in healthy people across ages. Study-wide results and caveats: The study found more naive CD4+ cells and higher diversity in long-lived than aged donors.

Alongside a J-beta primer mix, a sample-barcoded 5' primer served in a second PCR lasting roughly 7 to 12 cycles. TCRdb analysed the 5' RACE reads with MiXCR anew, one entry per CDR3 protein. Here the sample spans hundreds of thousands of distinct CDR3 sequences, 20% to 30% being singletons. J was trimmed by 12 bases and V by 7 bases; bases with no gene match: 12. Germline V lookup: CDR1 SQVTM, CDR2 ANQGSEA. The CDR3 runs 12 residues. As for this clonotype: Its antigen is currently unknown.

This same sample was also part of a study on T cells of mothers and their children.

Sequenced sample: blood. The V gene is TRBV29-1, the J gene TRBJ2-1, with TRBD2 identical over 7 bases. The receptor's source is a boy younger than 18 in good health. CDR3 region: CSASRGPSGQFF. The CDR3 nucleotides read TGCAGCGCCTCACGGGGTCCTAGCGGGCAGTTCTTC.